The T cell receptor beta chain under discussion was sequenced for a study of blood T cell repertoires in COVID-19. Study as a whole: The samples span acute and convalescent COVID-19 from the United States, Italy and Spain.

V lost 2 bases to trimming and J lost 7 bases, with 7 bases between them. The germline V gene encodes CDR1 SGHRS and CDR2 YFSETQ. The CDR3 covers 13 residues. Cohort allocation depended upon clinical history that participants reported. What the recovered Cohort 3 donors had was two negative PCRs, clearance, or symptom resolution. Clones were read by immunoSEQ multiplex PCR, and TCRdb kept only the in-frame ones, dropping some. The sample contains around 250,000 clones, 70% to 90% of which appear only once. This rearrangement joins TRBV5-1 to TRBJ2-6; D call uncertain. The TCR comes from a woman in her fifties or sixties who had recovered from COVID-19. Specimen: PBMCs or T cells enriched from blood (not recorded which). CDR3 amino acids: CASSFPVANVLTF. CDR3 sequence (DNA): TGCGCCAGCAGCTTCCCTGTTGCCAACGTCCTGACTTTC.